A selection of T cell receptor beta chains follows, all from one sample in a study of spatial heterogeneity in lung cancer. Each CDR3 protein gets one entry after TCRdb re-called the 5' RACE reads with MiXCR. The table has more than 65,000 distinct CDR3 sequences, under 8.5% seen once. This specimen was PBMCs, taken at surgery. The origin of the receptors is a male donor with early-stage non-small cell lung cancer. The CDR3 runs from the conserved cysteine through the conserved F or W. A D gene is named only where the DNA matches it firmly. Size is stated for part of the rows, as once, few or many counts, or as a class when the clone is expanded.

abundance,v_gene,j_gene,d_gene,CDR3aa,CDR3nt
few,TRBV27,TRBJ2-3,-,CASSLPRPTDTQYF,TGTGCCAGCAGTTTACCCCGACCCACAGATACGCAGTATTTT
many,TRBV18,TRBJ2-4,TRBD1,CASSGQGRVKNIQYF,TGTGCCAGCTCAGGACAGGGGCGGGTCAAAAACATTCAGTACTTC
many,TRBV27,TRBJ1-5,-,CASRQFGQPQHF,TGTGCCAGCAGACAGTTTGGTCAGCCCCAGCATTTT
many,TRBV9,TRBJ2-7,-,CASSVAGGMNEQYF,TGTGCCAGCAGCGTAGCGGGGGGCATGAACGAGCAGTACTTC
many,TRBV30,TRBJ2-7,TRBD1,CARQGQGGAEQYF,TGTGCAAGGCAAGGACAGGGTGGGGCCGAGCAGTACTTC
many,TRBV7-8,TRBJ1-2,-,CASSLEYRENYGYTF,TGTGCCAGCAGCTTAGAGTACAGGGAGAACTATGGCTACACCTTC
few,TRBV20-1,TRBJ2-3,-,CIPKAGPGEDTQYF,TGCATCCCTAAGGCGGGGCCAGGGGAGGATACGCAGTATTTT
many,TRBV2,TRBJ2-4,-,CASASTGSKWIQYF,TGTGCCAGCGCGTCCACCGGGTCGAAATGGATTCAGTACTTC
many,TRBV29-1,TRBJ1-2,TRBD1,CSVVDRGYGYTF,TGCAGCGTAGTGGACAGGGGGTATGGCTACACCTTC
many,TRBV10-3,TRBJ2-1,TRBD2,CAISDERGINNEQFF,TGTGCCATCAGTGATGAGCGGGGGATAAACAATGAGCAGTTCTTC
-,TRBV29-1,TRBJ2-1,-,CSVEVVGKGGHNEQFF,TGCAGCGTTGAAGTAGTCGGTAAGGGGGGCCACAATGAGCAGTTCTTC
-,TRBV30,TRBJ2-7,-,CARSLGGGEQYF,TGTGCCCGGAGTTTGGGAGGTGGCGAGCAGTACTTC
-,TRBV7-9,TRBJ2-7,TRBD1,CASSSRTGGHEQYF,TGTGCCAGCAGCTCAAGGACAGGGGGCCACGAGCAGTACTTC
few,TRBV2,TRBJ2-1,-,CASSEGANEQFF,TGTGCCAGCAGTGAAGGTGCCAATGAGCAGTTCTTC
few,TRBV12-3/TRBV12-4,TRBJ2-1,TRBD2,CASSFSSGLAASNEQFF,TGTGCCAGCAGTTTCTCTTCGGGACTAGCGGCCTCCAATGAGCAGTTCTTC
many,TRBV11-3,TRBJ2-7,TRBD2,CASSSLAGPTYEQYF,TGTGCCAGCAGCTCGCTAGCGGGACCCACCTACGAGCAGTACTTC